The rows below give T cell receptor beta chains drawn from one sample of a study of T cells after yellow fever vaccination. One entry per CDR3 protein, called by TCRdb with MiXCR from the 5' RACE reads. The table records 400,000 to 450,000 distinct CDR3 sequences, under 20% of them present only once. This specimen consisted of PBMCs, obtained before the yellow fever booster vaccination. All receptors come from a man between 18 and 29 years old who received the YFV17D yellow fever vaccine. Both conserved end residues are part of each CDR3. The D gene is left open where the match is weak. Clone size is given for some rows only: seen once, a few or many times, or a class if the clone is expanded.

V,size,J,D,DNA,CDR3
TRBV5-6,-,TRBJ2-3,-,TGTGCCAGCAGCTTGCAGGACGGAGATACGCAGTATTTT,CASSLQDGDTQYF
TRBV7-3,few,TRBJ1-2,TRBD1,TGTGCCAGCAGTCTTACAGGGGGCAGTGGCTACACCTTC,CASSLTGGSGYTF
TRBV5-1,few,TRBJ1-1,-,TGCGCCAGCAGCCACCGCCCGGCTTTCTTT,CASSHRPAFF
TRBV5-1,many,TRBJ2-3,-,TGCGCCAGCAGCCAGGCACAGACAGCAGATACGCAGTATTTT,CASSQAQTADTQYF
TRBV10-3,few,TRBJ2-5,TRBD2,TGTGCCACCGTACCGGCGGGGGGGCTAGAGACCCAGTACTTC,CATVPAGGLETQYF
TRBV20-1,-,TRBJ1-4,-,TGCAGTGCTCATATACCGGCAACTAATGAAAAACTGTTTTTT,CSAHIPATNEKLFF
TRBV11-2,many,TRBJ2-3,TRBD2,TGTGCCAGCAGTCTGGGACTAGGCACAGATACGCAGTATTTT,CASSLGLGTDTQYF
TRBV3-1,few,TRBJ1-4,-,TGTGCCAGCAGCCAAGGTACCGTACAGGGAATGAAACTGTTTTTT,CASSQGTVQGMKLFF
TRBV3-1,-,TRBJ2-4,TRBD1,TGTGCCAGCAGCCTCGGGACAGGGATAGCCAAAAACATTCAGTACTTC,CASSLGTGIAKNIQYF
TRBV4-1,-,TRBJ2-5,-,TGCGCCAGCGCTCCCCGTGGAGCTTCACAAGAGACCCAGTACTTC,CASAPRGASQETQYF
TRBV5-6,few,TRBJ1-6,-,TGTGCCAGCAGCTTGGAAGCGGATTCACCCCTCCACTTT,CASSLEADSPLHF
TRBV7-9,few,TRBJ1-1,TRBD1,TGTGCCAGCAGCTCGACAGGGCACACTGAAGCTTTCTTT,CASSSTGHTEAFF
TRBV3-1,once,TRBJ1-4,-,TGTGCCAGCAGCCAAAGTTCCGGGGAGAATGAAAAACTGTTTTTT,CASSQSSGENEKLFF
TRBV5-1,-,TRBJ1-1,TRBD1,TGCGCCAGCAGCTCCCGACAGGGTAGCTTCGCTGAAGCTTTCTTT,CASSSRQGSFAEAFF
TRBV6-1,many,TRBJ1-1,-,TGTGCCAGCAGGGGCGCGTCCGGCACTGAAGCTTTCTTT,CASRGASGTEAFF
TRBV19,few,TRBJ2-5,-,TGTGCCATAGGGGGAACGACCCAGGAGACCCAGTACTTC,CAIGGTTQETQYF
TRBV11-1,few,TRBJ1-3,TRBD1,TGTGCCAGCAGGAGACAGGGCGCTGGAAACACCATATATTTT,CASRRQGAGNTIYF
TRBV11-1,-,TRBJ1-1,-,TGTGCCAGCAGCTCCAACGGTTGGGCCATGAACACTGAAGCTTTCTTT,CASSSNGWAMNTEAFF
TRBV28,few,TRBJ2-4,TRBD2,TGTGCCAGCAGACTTGGACCGGGGGGGCAAAGCATTCAGTACTTC,CASRLGPGGQSIQYF
TRBV29-1,-,TRBJ2-3,-,-,CSVAGGSTDTQCF
TRBV11-2,-,TRBJ1-6,-,TGTGCCAGCAGCTTAGAATTAGGGGTTAATTCACCCCTCCACTTT,CASSLELGVNSPLHF
TRBV4-3,few,TRBJ2-7,-,TGCGCCAGCAGCCAAGAGGGCAGGGCGGACTACGAGCAGTACTTC,CASSQEGRADYEQYF
TRBV6-5,-,TRBJ2-3,-,TGTGCCAGCAGTTACATTGTGGGGGGGCCCCCACAGTATTTT,CASSYIVGGPPQYF
TRBV4-3,-,TRBJ1-5,-,TGCGCCAGCAGCCGAACACAGGGAGGGAATCAGCCCCAGCATTTT,CASSRTQGGNQPQHF
TRBV20-1,-,TRBJ2-3,-,TGCAGTGCTAGTGGTCTCCTAGCCCGCACAGATACGCAGTATTTT,CSASGLLARTDTQYF
TRBV7-9,few,TRBJ1-4,TRBD1,TGTGCCAGCAGCGCGACAGGGGCCTCTAATGAAAAACTGTTTTTT,CASSATGASNEKLFF
TRBV29-1,few,TRBJ2-1,TRBD2,TGCAGCGTAACTCTAGCGGACTCCTACAATGAGCAGTTCTTC,CSVTLADSYNEQFF
TRBV5-6,once,TRBJ1-5,-,TGTGCCAGCAGCTTACGATCTGAGCAGCCCCAGCATTTT,CASSLRSEQPQHF
TRBV24-1,few,TRBJ1-1,-,TGTGCCACCAGTGATTTAAAAGGTACTGAAGCTTTCTTT,CATSDLKGTEAFF
TRBV13,-,TRBJ2-5,TRBD1,TGTGCCAGCAGCCTTCAACAGGGGATCCAAGAGACCCAGTACTTC,CASSLQQGIQETQYF
TRBV11-2,few,TRBJ1-4,-,TGTGCCAGCAGCAATTCAGGACAGCCTAATGAAAAACTGTTTTTT,CASSNSGQPNEKLFF
TRBV6-1,few,TRBJ1-2,TRBD1,TGTGCCAGCAGTTACAGGGGGGTTAACTATGGCTACACCTTC,CASSYRGVNYGYTF
TRBV5-1,-,TRBJ1-1,TRBD1,TGCGCCAGCAGCTCGGGACAGGGGGCGGGGTACACTGAAGCTTTCTTT,CASSSGQGAGYTEAFF
TRBV15,-,TRBJ1-2,-,TGTGCCACCAGCAGAGCTCGGGGCGGTAACTATGGCTACACCTTC,CATSRARGGNYGYTF
TRBV19,few,TRBJ1-5,TRBD1,TGTGCCAGTAGTATGGGGACAGGGGGCGCGGAGCCCCAGCATTTT,CASSMGTGGAEPQHF
TRBV18,-,TRBJ2-5,-,TGTGCCAGCTCACCCCGGGGGCCGGGAGAGACCCAGTACTTC,CASSPRGPGETQYF
TRBV12-3/TRBV12-4,-,TRBJ1-3,TRBD1,TGTGCCAGCTGGGGAAGACCGGGACAGGCTAGAAACACCATATATTTT,CASWGRPGQARNTIYF
TRBV28,-,TRBJ2-1,-,TGTGCCAGCAGTTCTGGGGTGAGCTCCTACAATGAGCAGTTCTTC,CASSSGVSSYNEQFF
TRBV30,few,TRBJ2-3,TRBD2,TGTGCCTGGAGGGATGGCGGGGGGGCCCTCTATACGCAGTATTTT,CAWRDGGGALYTQYF
TRBV10-3,few,TRBJ2-5,TRBD2,TGTGCCATCAGTGGGACTAGCGGGGGCCAAGAGACCCAGTACTTC,CAISGTSGGQETQYF
TRBV2,few,TRBJ2-3,-,TGTGCCAGCAGTGAAAGGGGGGCAGGGTACACAGATACGCAGTATTTT,CASSERGAGYTDTQYF
TRBV4-1,-,TRBJ2-2,-,TGCGCCAGCAGCCCAGGAATGAAGGGGGAGATGGGCGGGGAGCTGTTTTTT,CASSPGMKGEMGGELFF
TRBV5-4,-,TRBJ2-7,-,TGTGCCAGCAGCTTCGGGAGCAGTACGTACGAGCAGTACTTC,CASSFGSSTYEQYF
TRBV4-3,-,TRBJ2-3,-,TGCGCCAGCAGCCAAGATACCCCAACAGATACGCAGTATTTT,CASSQDTPTDTQYF
TRBV7-9,many,TRBJ2-1,-,TGTGCCGGAAGCAGGGGAGCTACCTACAATGAGCAGTTCTTC,CAGSRGATYNEQFF
TRBV6-5,few,TRBJ2-2,-,TGTGCCAGCAGTCCACGGACAGTTACGAACACCGGGGAGCTGTTTTTT,CASSPRTVTNTGELFF
TRBV7-2,-,TRBJ2-1,-,TGTGCCAGCAGCGCAGGACACTTTGAGCAGTTCTTC,CASSAGHFEQFF
TRBV11-2,few,TRBJ2-7,-,TGTGCCAGCAGCCCCGGGAGACAGGACTACGAGCAGTACTTC,CASSPGRQDYEQYF
TRBV4-1,-,TRBJ2-5,-,TGCGCCAGCAGCCAGGTTACAAGGTTGGAGACCCAGTACTTC,CASSQVTRLETQYF
TRBV6-6,-,TRBJ2-2,-,TGTGCCAGCAGCTGGCTCGAAGAAACCGGGGAGCTGTTTTTT,CASSWLEETGELFF
TRBV4-3,few,TRBJ1-6,-,TGCGCCAGCAGCCGGAAGCTAGGCGGTAATTCACCCCTCCACTTT,CASSRKLGGNSPLHF
TRBV6-2/TRBV6-3,-,TRBJ1-2,-,TGTGCCAGCATCAGGGGAGGTGACGGCACCTTC,CASIRGGDGTF
TRBV7-2,-,TRBJ2-5,-,TGTGCCAGCAGCTTATTAGTGGCGTACCAAGAGACCCAGTACTTC,CASSLLVAYQETQYF
TRBV7-9,few,TRBJ2-3,-,TGTGCCAGCAGCTTAGGACAGGTAGTATTT,CASSLGQVVF
TRBV4-2,few,TRBJ1-6,-,TGTGCCAGCAGCCAAGATTGGTCCCGAGGGAGTTCACCCCTCCACTTT,CASSQDWSRGSSPLHF